The entry below describes one TCR beta chain. The data were taken from a study of blood T cell repertoires in COVID-19. Study-wide context: The cDNA or gDNA used as material had been derived from T cells, B-cell-depleted T cells, or PBMCs.

This table comes from immunoSEQ multiplex PCR, and its TCRdb copy is limited to in-frame clones, with some not included. The data hold over 200,000 clones, with 83% observed a single time. Sequencing was performed on peripheral blood. The origin of this receptor is an older woman with active or convalescent COVID-19.

CDR3 sequence (DNA): TGTGCCAGCAGCTTAAACAGGGGGCTATTTCAGCCCCAGCATTTT. This encodes CASSLNRGLFQPQHF. This rearrangement joins TRBV7-8 to TRBJ1-5; TRBD1 agrees at 9 bases. V was clipped by 2 bases and J by 6 bases; unmatched bases: 5. CDR1 and CDR2 (germline): SGHVS, FQNEAQ. The CDR3 has 15 amino acids.